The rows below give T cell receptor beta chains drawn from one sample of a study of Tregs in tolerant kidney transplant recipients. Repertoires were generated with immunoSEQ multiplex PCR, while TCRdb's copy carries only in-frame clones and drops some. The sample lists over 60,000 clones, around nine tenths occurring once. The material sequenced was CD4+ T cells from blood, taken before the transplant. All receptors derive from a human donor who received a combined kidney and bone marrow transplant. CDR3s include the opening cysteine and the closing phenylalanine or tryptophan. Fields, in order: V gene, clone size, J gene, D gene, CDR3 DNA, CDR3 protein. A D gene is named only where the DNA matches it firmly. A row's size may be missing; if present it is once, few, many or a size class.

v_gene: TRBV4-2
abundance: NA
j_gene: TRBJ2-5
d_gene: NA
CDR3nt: TGTGCCAGCAGCCTAGAAGACAGGCAAGAGACCCAGTACTTC
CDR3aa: CASSLEDRQETQYF

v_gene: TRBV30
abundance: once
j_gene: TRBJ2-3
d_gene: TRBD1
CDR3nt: TGTGCCTGGACCATTCAGGGGGCGTCAGATACGCAGTATTTT
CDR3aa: CAWTIQGASDTQYF

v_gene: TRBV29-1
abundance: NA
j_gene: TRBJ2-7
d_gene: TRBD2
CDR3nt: TGCAGCGTTGGCCATAGCGGGTCCTACGAGCAGTACTTC
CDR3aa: CSVGHSGSYEQYF

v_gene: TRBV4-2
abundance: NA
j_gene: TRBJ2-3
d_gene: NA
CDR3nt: TGTGCCAGCAGCCAAGGAGCGAGTAGAGATACGCAGTATTTT
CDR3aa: CASSQGASRDTQYF

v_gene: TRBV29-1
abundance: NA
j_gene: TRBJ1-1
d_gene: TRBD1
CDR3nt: TGCAGCGTCGGACAGGGGGACACTGAAGCTTTCTTT
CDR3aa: CSVGQGDTEAFF

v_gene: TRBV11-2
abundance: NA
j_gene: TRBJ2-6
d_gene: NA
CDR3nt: TGTGCCAGCACCGGTAATTCGGGGGGCTACGGGGCCAACGTCCTGACTTTC
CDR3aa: CASTGNSGGYGANVLTF

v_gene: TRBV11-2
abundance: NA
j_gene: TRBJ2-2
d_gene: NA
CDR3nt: TGTGCCAGCAGCCGGTCAGGGTTTTCGAACACCGGGGAGCTGTTTTTT
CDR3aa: CASSRSGFSNTGELFF

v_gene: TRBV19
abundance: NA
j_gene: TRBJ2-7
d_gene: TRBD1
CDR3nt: TGTGCCAGTAGTACCGGGACAGGGGATGTCTCCGAGCAGTACTTC
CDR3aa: CASSTGTGDVSEQYF

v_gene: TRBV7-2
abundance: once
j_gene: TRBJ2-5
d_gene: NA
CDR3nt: TGTGCCAGCAGCCTAGTAAACCAAGAGACCCAGTACTTC
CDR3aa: CASSLVNQETQYF

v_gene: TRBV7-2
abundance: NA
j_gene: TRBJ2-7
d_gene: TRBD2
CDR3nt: TGTGCCAGCAGCTTAGGAGGACTAGCGGGAGTTGAGCAGTACTTC
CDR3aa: CASSLGGLAGVEQYF